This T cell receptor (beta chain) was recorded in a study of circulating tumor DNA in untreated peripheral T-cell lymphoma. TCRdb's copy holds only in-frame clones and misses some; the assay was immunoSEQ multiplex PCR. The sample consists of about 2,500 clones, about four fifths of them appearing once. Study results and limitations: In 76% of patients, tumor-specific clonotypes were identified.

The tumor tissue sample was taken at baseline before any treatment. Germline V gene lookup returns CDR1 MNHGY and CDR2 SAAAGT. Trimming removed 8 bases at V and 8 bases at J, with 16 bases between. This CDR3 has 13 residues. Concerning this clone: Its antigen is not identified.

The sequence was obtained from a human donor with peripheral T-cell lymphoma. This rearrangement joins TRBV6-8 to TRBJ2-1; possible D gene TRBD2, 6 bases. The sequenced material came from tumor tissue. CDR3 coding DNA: TGTGCCAGCTCGGGACTCGAGAATGATGAGCAGTTCTTC. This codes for CASSGLENDEQFF.